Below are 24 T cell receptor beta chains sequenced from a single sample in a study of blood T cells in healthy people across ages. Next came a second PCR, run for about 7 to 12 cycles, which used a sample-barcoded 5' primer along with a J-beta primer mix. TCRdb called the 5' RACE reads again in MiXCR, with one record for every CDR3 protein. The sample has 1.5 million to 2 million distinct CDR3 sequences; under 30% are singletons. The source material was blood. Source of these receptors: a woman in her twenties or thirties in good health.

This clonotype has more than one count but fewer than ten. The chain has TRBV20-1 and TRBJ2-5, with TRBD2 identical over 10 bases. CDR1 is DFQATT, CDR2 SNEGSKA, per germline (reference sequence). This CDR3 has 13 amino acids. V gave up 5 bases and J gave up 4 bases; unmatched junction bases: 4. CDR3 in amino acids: CSAGLAEAETQYF. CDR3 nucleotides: TGCAGTGCTGGACTAGCGGAGGCAGAGACCCAGTACTTC.

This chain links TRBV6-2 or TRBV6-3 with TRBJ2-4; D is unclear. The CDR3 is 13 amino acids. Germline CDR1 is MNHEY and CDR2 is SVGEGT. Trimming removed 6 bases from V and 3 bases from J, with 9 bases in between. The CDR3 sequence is CASRESSKNIQYF. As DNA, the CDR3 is TGTGCCAGCAGGGAGTCTAGCAAAAACATTCAGTACTTC.

DNA of the CDR3: TGCGCCAGCAGCTTGGAAGTTGGGAGATCAGATACGCAGTATTTT. Protein sequence: CASSLEVGRSDTQYF. This chain connects TRBV5-1 to TRBJ2-3, with D possibly being TRBD2 (5 bases). V lost 0 bases and J 4 bases, leaving 12 bases between the germline ends. Looked up from germline, CDR1 is SGHRS and CDR2 is YFSETQ. This CDR3 has 15 amino acids.

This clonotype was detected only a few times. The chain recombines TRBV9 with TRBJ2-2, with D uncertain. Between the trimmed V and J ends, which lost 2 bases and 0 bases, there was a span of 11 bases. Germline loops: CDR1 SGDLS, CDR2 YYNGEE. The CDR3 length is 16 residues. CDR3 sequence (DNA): TGTGCCAGCAGCGTTCTTGGGGAAGCGAACACCGGGGAGCTGTTTTTT. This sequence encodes CASSVLGEANTGELFF.

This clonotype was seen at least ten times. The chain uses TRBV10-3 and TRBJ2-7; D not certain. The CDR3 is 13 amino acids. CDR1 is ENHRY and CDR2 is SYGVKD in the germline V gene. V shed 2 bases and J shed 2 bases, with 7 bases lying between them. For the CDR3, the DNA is TGTGCCATCAGTGAGGGGAAGGCCTACGAGCAGTACTTC. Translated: CAISEGKAYEQYF.

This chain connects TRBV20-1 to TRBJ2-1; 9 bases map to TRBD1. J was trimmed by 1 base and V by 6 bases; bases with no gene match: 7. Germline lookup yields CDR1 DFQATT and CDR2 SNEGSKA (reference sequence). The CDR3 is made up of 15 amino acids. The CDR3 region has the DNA TGCAGTGCCGAAAAGGGGACAGGGTCCTACAATGAGCAGTTCTTC. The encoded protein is CSAEKGTGSYNEQFF.

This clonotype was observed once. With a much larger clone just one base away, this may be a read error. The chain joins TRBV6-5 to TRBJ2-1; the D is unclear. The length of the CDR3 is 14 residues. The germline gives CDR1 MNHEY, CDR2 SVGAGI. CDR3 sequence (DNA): TGTGCCAGCAGTTACGGGCCGGTACGGAATGGGCAGTTCTTC. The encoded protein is CASSYGPVRNGQFF.

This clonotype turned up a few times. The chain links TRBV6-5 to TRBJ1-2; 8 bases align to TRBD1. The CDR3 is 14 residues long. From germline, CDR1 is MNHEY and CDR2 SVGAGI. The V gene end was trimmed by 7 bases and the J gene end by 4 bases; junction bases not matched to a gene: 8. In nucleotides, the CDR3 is TGTGCCAGCACAAGGACAGGGTCGAGCTATGGCTACACCTTC. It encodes CASTRTGSSYGYTF.

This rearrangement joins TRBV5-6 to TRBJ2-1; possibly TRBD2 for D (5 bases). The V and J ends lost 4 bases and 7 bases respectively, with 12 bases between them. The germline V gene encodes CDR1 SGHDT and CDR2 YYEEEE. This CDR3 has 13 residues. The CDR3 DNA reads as TGTGCCAGCAGCATCCCCGGACTTAATGAGCAGTTCTTC. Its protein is CASSIPGLNEQFF.

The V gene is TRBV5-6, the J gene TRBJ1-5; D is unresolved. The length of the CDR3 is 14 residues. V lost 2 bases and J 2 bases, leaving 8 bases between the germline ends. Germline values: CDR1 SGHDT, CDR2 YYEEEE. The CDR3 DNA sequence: TGTGCCAGCAGCTTCGGGGAACGCAATCAGCCCCAGCATTTT. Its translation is CASSFGERNQPQHF.

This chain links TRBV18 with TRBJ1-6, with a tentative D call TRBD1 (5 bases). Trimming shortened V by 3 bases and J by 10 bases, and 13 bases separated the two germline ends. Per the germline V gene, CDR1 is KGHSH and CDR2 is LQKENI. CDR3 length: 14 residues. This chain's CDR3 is CASSPGGRESPLHF. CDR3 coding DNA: TGTGCCAGCTCACCGGGGGGAAGGGAATCACCCCTCCACTTT.

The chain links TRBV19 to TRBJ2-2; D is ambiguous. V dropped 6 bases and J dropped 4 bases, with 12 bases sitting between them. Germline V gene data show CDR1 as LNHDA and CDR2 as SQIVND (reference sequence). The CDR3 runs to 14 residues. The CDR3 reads CASRPAAGTGELFF. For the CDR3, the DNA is TGTGCCAGTAGACCCGCGGCCGGCACCGGGGAGCTGTTTTTT.

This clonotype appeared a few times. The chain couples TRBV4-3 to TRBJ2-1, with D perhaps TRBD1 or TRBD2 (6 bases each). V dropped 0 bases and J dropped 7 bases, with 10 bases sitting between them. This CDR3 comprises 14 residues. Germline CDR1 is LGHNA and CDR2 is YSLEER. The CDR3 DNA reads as TGCGCCAGCAGCCAAGATCAGGGGAGGAATGAGCAGTTCTTC. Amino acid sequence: CASSQDQGRNEQFF.

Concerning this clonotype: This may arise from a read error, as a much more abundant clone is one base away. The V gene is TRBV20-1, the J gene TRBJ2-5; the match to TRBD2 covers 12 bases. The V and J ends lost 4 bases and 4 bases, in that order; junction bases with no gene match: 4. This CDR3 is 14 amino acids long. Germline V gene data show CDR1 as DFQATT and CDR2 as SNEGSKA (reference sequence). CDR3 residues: CSATETSGRETQYF. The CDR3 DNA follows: TGCAGTGCTACTGAGACTAGCGGGAGAGAGACCCAGTACTTC.

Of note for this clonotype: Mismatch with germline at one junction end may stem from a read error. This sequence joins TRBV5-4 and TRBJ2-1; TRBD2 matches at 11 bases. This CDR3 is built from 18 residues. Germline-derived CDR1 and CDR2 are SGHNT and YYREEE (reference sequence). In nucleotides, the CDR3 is TGTGCCAACAGCTTGGCGTTAGCGGGAGGGAGCTCCTACAATGAGCAGTTCTTC. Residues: CANSLALAGGSSYNEQFF.

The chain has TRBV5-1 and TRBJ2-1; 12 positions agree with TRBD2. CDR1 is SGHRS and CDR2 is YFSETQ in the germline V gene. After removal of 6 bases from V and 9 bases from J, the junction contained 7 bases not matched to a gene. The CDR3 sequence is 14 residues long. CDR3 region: CASKLTSGGSEQFF. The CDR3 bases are TGCGCCAGCAAGTTAACTAGCGGGGGGAGTGAGCAGTTCTTC.

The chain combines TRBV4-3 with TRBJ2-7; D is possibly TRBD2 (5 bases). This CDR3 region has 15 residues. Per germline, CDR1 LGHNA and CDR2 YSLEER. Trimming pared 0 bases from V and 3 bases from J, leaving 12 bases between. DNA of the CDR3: TGCGCCAGCAGCCAAGATAGACGGGGATACTACGAGCAGTACTTC. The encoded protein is CASSQDRRGYYEQYF.

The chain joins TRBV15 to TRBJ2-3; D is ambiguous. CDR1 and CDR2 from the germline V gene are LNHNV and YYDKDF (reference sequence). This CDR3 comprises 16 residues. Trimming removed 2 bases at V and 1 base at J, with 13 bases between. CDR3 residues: CATSRTSPDRTDTQYF. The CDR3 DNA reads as TGTGCCACCAGCAGAACGTCCCCTGACCGCACAGATACGCAGTATTTT.

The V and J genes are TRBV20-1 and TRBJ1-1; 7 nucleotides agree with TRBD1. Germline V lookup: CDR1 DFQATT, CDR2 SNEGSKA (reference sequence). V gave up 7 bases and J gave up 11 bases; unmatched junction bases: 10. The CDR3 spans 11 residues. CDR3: CSVGGGGRAFF. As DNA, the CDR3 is TGCAGTGTTGGGGGAGGGGGCAGGGCTTTCTTT.

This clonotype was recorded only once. This CDR3 reads CASSEGLDGYTF. CDR3 DNA: TGTGCCAGCAGCGAAGGGCTTGATGGCTACACCTTC. The V and J genes are TRBV9 and TRBJ1-2; D uncertain. CDR3 size: 12 residues. CDR1 is SGDLS and CDR2 is YYNGEE in the germline V gene. V was cut by 3 bases and J by 6 bases, with 9 bases left in between.

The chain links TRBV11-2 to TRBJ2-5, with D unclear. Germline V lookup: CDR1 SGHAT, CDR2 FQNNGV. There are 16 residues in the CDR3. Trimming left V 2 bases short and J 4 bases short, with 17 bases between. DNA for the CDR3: TGTGCCAGCAGCTTATACTCCGAAAAGGTCGGAGAGACCCAGTACTTC. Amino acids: CASSLYSEKVGETQYF. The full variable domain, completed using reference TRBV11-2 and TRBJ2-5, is EAGVAQSPRYKIIEKRQSVAFWCNPISGHATLYWYQQILGQGPKLLIQFQNNGVVDDSQLPKDRFSAERLKGVDSTLKIQPAKLEDSAVYLCASSLYSEKVGETQYFGPGTRLLVL.

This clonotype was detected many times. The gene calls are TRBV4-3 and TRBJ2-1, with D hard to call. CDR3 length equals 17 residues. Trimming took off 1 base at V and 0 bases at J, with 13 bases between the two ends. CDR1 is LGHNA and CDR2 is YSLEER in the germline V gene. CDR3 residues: CASSQGGPSISYNEQFF. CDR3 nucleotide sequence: TGCGCCAGCAGCCAAGGAGGACCTAGTATCTCCTACAATGAGCAGTTCTTC.

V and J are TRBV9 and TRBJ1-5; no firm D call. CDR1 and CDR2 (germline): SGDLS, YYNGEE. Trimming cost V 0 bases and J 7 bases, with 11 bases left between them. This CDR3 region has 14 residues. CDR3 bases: TGTGCCAGCAGCGTAGCTATGGCGGGGCAGCCCCAGCATTTT. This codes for CASSVAMAGQPQHF.

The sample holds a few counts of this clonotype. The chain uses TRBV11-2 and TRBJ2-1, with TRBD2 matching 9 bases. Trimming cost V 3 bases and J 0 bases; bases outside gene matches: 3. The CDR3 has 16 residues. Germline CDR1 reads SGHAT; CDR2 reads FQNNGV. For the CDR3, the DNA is TGTGCCAGCAGCTTCGGGACTAGCCTCTCCTACAATGAGCAGTTCTTC. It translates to CASSFGTSLSYNEQFF.